This passage covers 14 T cell receptor beta chains from one sample sequenced in a study of a mutant IDH1 vaccine in newly diagnosed glioma. The time point: week 11, during vaccination. The study gave 300 ug of mutant IDH1 20-mer peptide per vaccine dose, with topical imiquimod. The antigens of these receptors remain unknown. Sequenced by immunoSEQ multiplex PCR; TCRdb stores in-frame clones only, minus some. This sample yields roughly 48,000 clones, of which around 90% are seen a single time; 2% to 2.5% belongs to the top ten. Source: PBMCs, taken from a glioma patient whose treatment included an IDH1 peptide vaccine. The source of these receptors is a man aged 45-65 years with glioma.

The rearrangement uses TRBV4-3 and TRBJ2-7; TRBD1 agrees at 9 bases. From germline, CDR1 is LGHNA and CDR2 YSLEER. The CDR3 covers 14 residues. The ends lost 5 bases at V and 3 bases at J; junction bases unmatched: 5. In nucleotides, the CDR3 is TGCGCCAGCAGCTCCCGGACAGGGGTCTACGAGCAGTACTTC. Residues: CASSSRTGVYEQYF.

V and J are TRBV4-1 and TRBJ1-1; the D gene is possibly TRBD1 (6 bases). The CDR3 sequence is 15 residues long. The germline gives CDR1 MGHRA, CDR2 YSYEKL. Trimming took off 4 bases at V and 4 bases at J, with 16 bases between the two ends. The CDR3 loop is CASSLKRGGITEAFF. Here the CDR3 DNA reads TGCGCCAGCAGCCTAAAAAGGGGGGGAATCACTGAAGCTTTCTTT.

The chain uses TRBV15 and TRBJ1-6; D remains ambiguous. V lost 5 bases to trimming and J lost 0 bases, with 5 bases between them. Germline loops: CDR1 LNHNV, CDR2 YYDKDF (reference sequence). The CDR3 contains 14 residues. The CDR3 region has the DNA TGTGCCACCAGCGGGAGCTCCTATAATTCACCCCTCCACTTT. Translation: CATSGSSYNSPLHF.

The chain uses TRBV4-3 and TRBJ1-1; 8 bases match TRBD1. CDR3 length: 15 residues. The germline CDR1 and CDR2 sequences are LGHNA and YSLEER. V shed 3 bases, J shed 1 base, and the junction held 4 bases outside the gene matches. DNA of the CDR3: TGCGCCAGCAGCCAGGGGACAGGTTCGAACACTGAAGCTTTCTTT. Its protein product is CASSQGTGSNTEAFF.

J is TRBJ1-5 and V is TRBV5-8; weak D call: TRBD1 (6 bases). CDR1 and CDR2 (germline): SGHTS, YDEGEE. CDR3 length equals 18 residues. The V end was cut by 3 bases, the J end by 2 bases, with 21 bases between. The CDR3 is CASSSTVTAGVRNQPQHF. In nucleotides, the CDR3 is TGTGCCAGCAGCTCCACGGTCACCGCAGGGGTACGCAATCAGCCCCAGCATTTT.

The V gene is TRBV28, the J gene TRBJ1-2, with 11 bases matching TRBD1. The J segment lost 7 bases and the V segment lost 7 bases, leaving 5 bases of the junction unmatched. The length of the CDR3 is 13 residues. CDR1 MDHEN and CDR2 SYDVKM come from the germline V gene. CDR3 loop: CASTPGTGGGYTF. CDR3 nucleotide sequence: TGTGCCAGCACCCCCGGGACAGGGGGTGGCTACACCTTC.

This chain uses TRBV29-1 with TRBJ2-1; possibly TRBD2 for D (5 bases). The CDR3 has 12 residues. CDR1 is SQVTM, CDR2 ANQGSEA, per germline. The CDR3 DNA reads TGCGGAGGAAGTGTCTGGGAAAATGAGCAGTTCTTC. As protein: CGGSVWENEQFF.

The chain carries TRBV11-2 and TRBJ2-7, with 11 bases fitting TRBD2. This CDR3 is built from 14 residues. Germline trimming cut 4 bases from V and 3 bases from J; bases unmatched to any gene: 2. Germline lookup yields CDR1 SGHAT and CDR2 FQNNGV. The CDR3 reads CASSSSGRLYEQYF. In nucleotides, the CDR3 is TGTGCCAGCAGCTCTAGCGGGAGGCTCTACGAGCAGTACTTC.

The V call is TRBV14, the J call TRBJ2-1, with 7 bases identical to TRBD1. The germline V gene has CDR1 SGHDN and CDR2 FVKESK. V lost 4 bases to trimming and J lost 7 bases; unmatched junction nucleotides: 7. The CDR3 length is 14 residues. The CDR3 loop reads CASSRLTGPNEQFF. CDR3 sequence (DNA): TGTGCCAGCAGCCGACTGACAGGGCCTAATGAGCAGTTCTTC.

The chain carries TRBV19 and TRBJ1-1; D is uncertain. This CDR3 is 16 amino acids long. Trimming pared 3 bases from V and 0 bases from J, leaving 14 bases between. The germline gives CDR1 LNHDA, CDR2 SQIVND (reference sequence). The CDR3 spells CASSIPSRRVNTEAFF. The CDR3 nucleotides read TGTGCCAGTAGTATCCCCTCCCGGAGGGTGAACACTGAAGCTTTCTTT.

The CDR3 spells CASSEYRGGEQYF. CDR3 nucleotide sequence: TGTGCCAGCAGTGAATACAGGGGGGGCGAGCAGTACTTC. This sequence joins TRBV25-1 and TRBJ2-5; D assignment may be TRBD1 or TRBD2 (7 bases each). Near its end, the DNA agrees better with TRBJ2-7, so the J call may be wrong. The CDR3 extends over 13 amino acids. The germline V gene has CDR1 MGHDK and CDR2 SYGVNS.

This chain links TRBV10-3 with TRBJ2-5; the D call may be TRBD1 or TRBD2 (5 bases each). V lost 9 bases, J lost 0 bases, and 11 bases lay in between. Germline V gives CDR1 ENHRY, CDR2 SYGVKD. CDR3 length: 13 residues. The chain's CDR3 is CAISPGHQETQYF. The CDR3, as DNA: TGTGCCATTAGCCCGGGACACCAAGAGACCCAGTACTTC.

On this clone itself: Likely a read error: the CDR3 ends without its conserved phenylalanine or tryptophan. This chain joins TRBV10-2 and TRBJ1-1; D possibly corresponds to TRBD1 (5 bases). Trimming shortened V by 1 base and J by 5 bases, and 14 bases separated the two germline ends. CDR1 and CDR2 from the germline V gene are WSHSY and SAAADI. The CDR3 totals 15 residues. CDR3 bases: TGCGCCAGCAGTGAGTTAGCGGGGCTGGGGACTGAAGCTTTCCTT. As protein: CASSELAGLGTEAFL.

V and J are TRBV5-6 and TRBJ2-2; D may match TRBD1 or TRBD2 (5 bases each). The CDR3 has 14 amino acids. Deletions cut 3 bases from V and 5 bases from J, with 11 bases between. CDR1 is SGHDT and CDR2 is YYEEEE in the germline V gene. Here the CDR3 reads CASSWDPETGELFF. DNA of the CDR3: TGTGCCAGCAGCTGGGACCCCGAGACCGGGGAGCTGTTTTTT.